The next 5 T cell receptor beta chains were all read from a single sample in a study of graft-versus-host responses after intestinal transplantation (dated by TCRdb to the early 2020s). Receptor libraries were prepared by the immunoSEQ multiplex PCR assay. Held by TCRdb, this immuneACCESS table contains in-frame sequences only and omits some clones. Under half of the omission traces to an unresolved V gene where checked; the cause of the rest is unknown. The sample contains some 66,000 clones, 89% of them found a single time. The top ten clonotypes cover less than 2% of the sample. Dithiothreitol, EDTA incubations and collagenase D digestion were used to isolate intraepithelial and lamina propria lymphocytes from graft specimens. The source material was ileum tissue, sampled 350 to 400 days after transplant. Receptor source: a human patient who received an intestinal transplant, so some T cells may come from the graft donor.

The rearrangement joins TRBV4-1 to TRBJ2-1, with TRBD1 as a possible D gene (6 bases). The CDR3 contains 16 residues. Trimming removed 0 bases at V and 5 bases at J, with 14 bases between. Germline values: CDR1 MGHRA, CDR2 YSYEKL. The CDR3 DNA sequence: TGCGCCAGCAGCCAAGATCCCAACAGGGCCAACAATGAGCAGTTCTTC. Translation: CASSQDPNRANNEQFF.

For the CDR3, the DNA is TGTGCCAGCAGCTTAATGGGGGTAAATCCTAATGAAAAACTGTTTTTT. As protein: CASSLMGVNPNEKLFF. The J gene is TRBJ1-4, the V gene TRBV7-3; possible D gene TRBD1, 5 bases. Germline assignment: CDR1 SGHTA and CDR2 FQGTGA. With 1 base removed from V and 3 bases from J, the gap between germline ends came to 12 bases. The CDR3 spans 16 residues.

The chain uses TRBV4-2 and TRBJ1-1, with a possible D match to TRBD1 (6 bases). The germline CDR1 and CDR2 sequences are LGHNA and YNFKEQ. V shed 1 base and J shed 5 bases, with 23 bases lying between them. The CDR3 is 18 amino acids. The DNA for the CDR3 is TGTGCCAGCAGCCAAGCTTATTCAGGGGCTGGCGGGGATACTGAAGCTTTCTTT. Protein sequence: CASSQAYSGAGGDTEAFF.

The chain carries TRBV6-4 and TRBJ1-3, with D unclear. The germline V gene has CDR1 MRHNA and CDR2 SNTAGT. This CDR3 is 15 amino acids long. V lost 1 base and J lost 0, with 7 bases in between. The CDR3 here is CASSDYYSSGNTIYF. The CDR3 DNA reads TGTGCCAGCAGTGACTATTACAGCTCTGGAAACACCATATATTTT.

The chain recombines TRBV4-1 with TRBJ2-7, with D unresolved. V lost 1 base, J lost 2 bases, and 9 bases lay in between. CDR3 length: 14 amino acids. Germline V CDR1 and CDR2: MGHRA, YSYEKL. CDR3 sequence reads: CASSQVGQAYEQYF. The CDR3 nucleotides read TGCGCCAGCAGCCAAGTTGGGCAGGCCTACGAGCAGTACTTC.